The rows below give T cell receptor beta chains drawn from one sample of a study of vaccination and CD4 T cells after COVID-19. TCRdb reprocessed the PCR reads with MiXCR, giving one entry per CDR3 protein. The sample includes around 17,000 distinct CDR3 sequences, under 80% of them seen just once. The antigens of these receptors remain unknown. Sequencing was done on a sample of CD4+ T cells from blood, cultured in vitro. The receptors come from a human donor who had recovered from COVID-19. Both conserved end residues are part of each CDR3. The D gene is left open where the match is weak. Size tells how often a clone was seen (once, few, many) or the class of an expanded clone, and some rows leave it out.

CDR3aa: CASSLGPWDTEAFF; CDR3nt: TGTGCCAGCAGCTTGGGACCTTGGGACACTGAAGCTTTCTTT; j_gene: TRBJ1-1; v_gene: TRBV7-2; abundance: NA; d_gene: NA
CDR3aa: CATSDSNQGTYF; CDR3nt: TGTGCCACCAGTGATTCAAACCAGGGAACGTACTTC; j_gene: TRBJ2-7; v_gene: TRBV24-1; abundance: NA; d_gene: NA
CDR3aa: CSASGGGQTLSNQPQHF; CDR3nt: TGCAGTGCTAGTGGAGGGGGGCAGACTCTTAGCAATCAGCCCCAGCATTTT; j_gene: TRBJ1-5; v_gene: TRBV20-1; abundance: NA; d_gene: NA
CDR3aa: CASSSQTPLAGSYNEQFF; CDR3nt: TGTGCCAGCAGTTCACAAACCCCCCTAGCGGGGAGTTACAATGAGCAGTTCTTC; j_gene: TRBJ2-1; v_gene: TRBV6-5; abundance: once; d_gene: TRBD2
CDR3aa: CASSPGTLRRAFF; CDR3nt: TGTGCCAGCAGTCCCGGGACACTCCGAAGGGCTTTCTTT; j_gene: TRBJ1-1; v_gene: TRBV28; abundance: few; d_gene: NA
CDR3aa: CAISDRQGPQYF; CDR3nt: TGTGCCATCAGTGACCGACAGGGTCCGCAGTACTTC; j_gene: TRBJ2-7; v_gene: TRBV10-3; abundance: few; d_gene: TRBD1
CDR3aa: CASSAGATDTQYF; CDR3nt: TGTGCCAGCAGCGCGGGAGCCACAGATACGCAGTATTTT; j_gene: TRBJ2-3; v_gene: TRBV7-2; abundance: NA; d_gene: TRBD2
CDR3aa: CASRGQFNQPQHF; CDR3nt: TGTGCCAGCAGGGGACAGTTCAATCAGCCCCAGCATTTT; j_gene: TRBJ1-5; v_gene: TRBV6-2/TRBV6-3; abundance: NA; d_gene: TRBD1
CDR3aa: CASTFLPTDTQYF; CDR3nt: TGTGCCAGCACCTTCCTGCCTACAGATACGCAGTATTTT; j_gene: TRBJ2-3; v_gene: TRBV11-2; abundance: once; d_gene: NA
CDR3aa: CATSDSPGDNQPQHF; CDR3nt: TGTGCCACCAGTGATTCCCCAGGGGATAATCAGCCCCAGCATTTT; j_gene: TRBJ1-5; v_gene: TRBV24-1; abundance: NA; d_gene: NA
CDR3aa: CASSLVAGDGYTF; CDR3nt: TGTGCCAGCAGCTTAGTGGCAGGGGATGGCTACACCTTC; j_gene: TRBJ1-2; v_gene: TRBV7-9; abundance: NA; d_gene: NA
CDR3aa: CASSDEGGTEAFF; CDR3nt: TGTGCCAGTAGTGATGAGGGTGGGACTGAAGCTTTCTTT; j_gene: TRBJ1-1; v_gene: TRBV19; abundance: NA; d_gene: NA
CDR3aa: CASNQVGIQYF; CDR3nt: TGTGCCAGCAATCAGGTTGGAATTCAGTACTTC; j_gene: TRBJ2-4; v_gene: TRBV28; abundance: NA; d_gene: NA
CDR3aa: CASNHGGAVDTQYF; CDR3nt: TGTGCCAGCAATCACGGAGGGGCTGTAGATACGCAGTATTTT; j_gene: TRBJ2-3; v_gene: TRBV21-1; abundance: NA; d_gene: NA
CDR3aa: CASSPGQGINEKLFF; CDR3nt: TGCGCCAGCAGTCCGGGGCAAGGTATTAATGAAAAACTGTTTTTT; j_gene: TRBJ1-4; v_gene: TRBV10-1; abundance: once; d_gene: NA
CDR3aa: CSAGGRQETQYF; CDR3nt: TGCAGTGCTGGAGGACGCCAAGAGACCCAGTACTTC; j_gene: TRBJ2-5; v_gene: TRBV20-1; abundance: NA; d_gene: NA
CDR3aa: CSVEGGKGYNEQFF; CDR3nt: TGCAGCGTTGAGGGCGGCAAGGGTTACAATGAGCAGTTCTTC; j_gene: TRBJ2-1; v_gene: TRBV29-1; abundance: NA; d_gene: NA
CDR3aa: CAGSQDMGGGETQYF; CDR3nt: TGCGCCGGCAGCCAAGATATGGGGGGAGGAGAGACCCAGTACTTC; j_gene: TRBJ2-5; v_gene: TRBV4-3; abundance: NA; d_gene: NA
CDR3aa: CSARLRGSSYNSPLHF; CDR3nt: TGCAGTGCTAGACTGAGGGGAAGCTCCTATAATTCACCCCTCCACTTT; j_gene: TRBJ1-6; v_gene: TRBV20-1; abundance: few; d_gene: NA
CDR3aa: CSAYRGTGIKNIQYF; CDR3nt: TGCAGCGCGTATCGGGGGACAGGGATCAAAAACATTCAGTACTTC; j_gene: TRBJ2-4; v_gene: TRBV20-1; abundance: NA; d_gene: TRBD1
CDR3aa: CASSRQGINQPQHF; CDR3nt: TGTGCCAGCAGCCGACAGGGGATAAATCAGCCCCAGCATTTT; j_gene: TRBJ1-5; v_gene: TRBV12-3/TRBV12-4; abundance: few; d_gene: TRBD1
CDR3aa: CSALTERSYNEQFF; CDR3nt: TGCAGTGCGCTGACTGAGCGGAGCTACAATGAGCAGTTCTTC; j_gene: TRBJ2-1; v_gene: TRBV20-1; abundance: NA; d_gene: NA
CDR3aa: CASRPDREGTEAFF; CDR3nt: TGTGCCAGCCGACCCGACAGGGAGGGCACTGAAGCTTTCTTT; j_gene: TRBJ1-1; v_gene: TRBV27; abundance: few; d_gene: TRBD1
CDR3aa: CATSRGGYNSPLHF; CDR3nt: TGTGCCACCAGCAGGGGAGGGTATAATTCACCCCTCCACTTT; j_gene: TRBJ1-6; v_gene: TRBV15; abundance: NA; d_gene: NA
CDR3aa: CASSAPGARSPMYGYTF; CDR3nt: TGTGCCAGCAGTGCCCCAGGGGCGCGTTCCCCTATGTATGGCTACACCTTC; j_gene: TRBJ1-2; v_gene: TRBV6-1; abundance: few; d_gene: NA
CDR3aa: CASSRWGLPASYGYTF; CDR3nt: TGTGCCAGCAGCCGCTGGGGGCTTCCGGCCTCCTATGGCTACACCTTC; j_gene: TRBJ1-2; v_gene: TRBV7-2; abundance: NA; d_gene: NA
CDR3aa: CASRRLGGYTEAFF; CDR3nt: TGTGCCAGCAGAAGGTTAGGGGGTTACACTGAAGCTTTCTTT; j_gene: TRBJ1-1; v_gene: TRBV27; abundance: few; d_gene: NA
CDR3aa: CASSLDRGSYNEQFF; CDR3nt: TGTGCCAGCAGCCTCGACAGGGGGTCCTACAATGAGCAGTTCTTC; j_gene: TRBJ2-1; v_gene: TRBV11-2; abundance: NA; d_gene: TRBD1
CDR3aa: CASIRDRGREGDF; CDR3nt: TGTGCCAGCATAAGGGACAGGGGTCGTGAAGGGGACTTT; j_gene: TRBJ1-1; v_gene: TRBV2; abundance: few; d_gene: TRBD1
CDR3aa: CASSLERNTEAFF; CDR3nt: TGTGCCAGCAGCTTAGAGAGGAACACTGAAGCTTTCTTT; j_gene: TRBJ1-1; v_gene: TRBV7-3; abundance: NA; d_gene: NA
CDR3aa: CAWSTEVHSPLHF; CDR3nt: TGTGCCTGGAGTACAGAAGTGCATTCACCCCTCCACTTT; j_gene: TRBJ1-6; v_gene: TRBV30; abundance: NA; d_gene: NA
CDR3aa: CASSPAGVETDTQYF; CDR3nt: TGTGCCAGTAGTCCAGCGGGAGTTGAAACAGATACGCAGTATTTT; j_gene: TRBJ2-3; v_gene: TRBV19; abundance: NA; d_gene: TRBD2
CDR3aa: CASSKGLVTEAFF; CDR3nt: TGTGCCAGCAGTAAAGGACTAGTCACTGAAGCTTTCTTT; j_gene: TRBJ1-1; v_gene: TRBV12-3/TRBV12-4; abundance: NA; d_gene: NA
CDR3aa: CSAQNRGERGYYEQYF; CDR3nt: TGCAGTGCCCAAAACCGCGGGGAGCGGGGGTACTACGAGCAGTACTTC; j_gene: TRBJ2-7; v_gene: TRBV20-1; abundance: once; d_gene: TRBD2
CDR3aa: CASKVGMENQPQHF; CDR3nt: TGTGCCAGTAAAGTGGGAATGGAGAATCAGCCCCAGCATTTT; j_gene: TRBJ1-5; v_gene: TRBV19; abundance: NA; d_gene: NA
CDR3aa: CASSLAGAIYEQYF; CDR3nt: TGCGCCAGCAGCTTGGCTGGTGCTATCTACGAGCAGTACTTC; j_gene: TRBJ2-7; v_gene: TRBV5-1; abundance: NA; d_gene: NA
CDR3aa: CASSPNAGTGYTGELFF; CDR3nt: TGTGCCAGCAGCCCTAATGCCGGGACAGGCTATACCGGGGAGCTGTTTTTT; j_gene: TRBJ2-2; v_gene: TRBV7-3; abundance: NA; d_gene: TRBD1
CDR3aa: CATSRPEGRGPNQPQHF; CDR3nt: TGTGCCACCAGCAGACCCGAGGGGAGGGGTCCAAATCAGCCCCAGCATTTT; j_gene: TRBJ1-5; v_gene: TRBV15; abundance: NA; d_gene: NA
CDR3aa: CAWRMRDRGQSGANVLTF; CDR3nt: TGTGCCTGGAGAATGCGGGACAGGGGGCAATCTGGGGCCAACGTCCTGACTTTC; j_gene: TRBJ2-6; v_gene: TRBV30; abundance: NA; d_gene: TRBD1
CDR3aa: CASRAFMNTEAFF; CDR3nt: TGTGCCAGCAGGGCCTTTATGAACACTGAAGCTTTCTTT; j_gene: TRBJ1-1; v_gene: TRBV28; abundance: few; d_gene: NA
CDR3aa: CSAFDVRVEKLFF; CDR3nt: TGCAGTGCTTTCGATGTGAGGGTTGAAAAACTGTTTTTT; j_gene: TRBJ1-4; v_gene: TRBV20-1; abundance: NA; d_gene: NA
CDR3aa: CAWSKTQGANPFF; CDR3nt: TGTGCCTGGAGTAAGACACAGGGGGCGAATCCTTTCTTT; j_gene: TRBJ1-1; v_gene: TRBV30; abundance: NA; d_gene: TRBD1
CDR3aa: CASSIDPSRSDTRYF; CDR3nt: TGTGCCAGTAGTATAGATCCGTCCAGATCAGATACGCGGTATTTT; j_gene: TRBJ2-3; v_gene: TRBV19; abundance: NA; d_gene: NA
CDR3aa: CASSLGWDGSVDEQFF; CDR3nt: TGTGCCAGCAGCTTAGGTTGGGACGGGAGTGTCGATGAGCAGTTCTTC; j_gene: TRBJ2-1; v_gene: TRBV11-3; abundance: NA; d_gene: NA
CDR3aa: CASSFNRGTEAFF; CDR3nt: TGTGCCAGCAGTTTTAACAGGGGGACTGAAGCTTTCTTT; j_gene: TRBJ1-1; v_gene: TRBV12-3/TRBV12-4; abundance: few; d_gene: TRBD1
CDR3aa: CATSDAGTGGGYTF; CDR3nt: TGTGCCACCAGTGACGCCGGGACAGGGGGAGGCTACACCTTC; j_gene: TRBJ1-2; v_gene: TRBV24-1; abundance: few; d_gene: TRBD1
CDR3aa: CSAEVRGGGYTF; CDR3nt: TGCAGTGCTGAGGTCAGGGGGGGTGGCTACACCTTC; j_gene: TRBJ1-2; v_gene: TRBV20-1; abundance: NA; d_gene: TRBD1
CDR3aa: CASSSSGVSFF; CDR3nt: TGTGCCAGCAGCTCTTCGGGAGTTTCGTTCTTC; j_gene: TRBJ2-1; v_gene: TRBV6-1; abundance: NA; d_gene: NA
CDR3aa: CASSSGRDYQPQHF; CDR3nt: TGTGCCAGCAGTTCGGGCAGGGACTATCAGCCCCAGCATTTT; j_gene: TRBJ1-5; v_gene: TRBV12-3/TRBV12-4; abundance: few; d_gene: NA
CDR3aa: CARSQRERETQYF; CDR3nt: TGTGCCAGAAGCCAGCGGGAGAGGGAGACCCAGTACTTC; j_gene: TRBJ2-5; v_gene: TRBV27; abundance: NA; d_gene: TRBD2